The clone carrying this TCR beta chain was counted a single time. This record comes from a study of post-analysis software for immune sequencing data. Unique molecular identifiers had been added to the TCR beta cDNA libraries. TCRdb re-derived calls from the PCR reads in MiXCR, one entry per CDR3 protein. The sample holds 600,000 to 750,000 distinct CDR3 sequences, over 45% seen once. Sample: blood. This TCR was recovered from a girl aged 2-9 years with multiple sclerosis.

CDR3 sequence reads: CASSLWDRGGTQYF. For the CDR3, the DNA is TGTGCCAGCAGCTTATGGGACAGGGGAGGCACGCAGTATTTT. V gene TRBV7-3 combines with J gene TRBJ2-3; TRBD1 agrees at 10 bases. The CDR3 runs 14 residues. The V segment lost 2 bases and the J segment 9 bases; nucleotides outside the gene matches: 5. Germline values: CDR1 SGHTA, CDR2 FQGTGA.